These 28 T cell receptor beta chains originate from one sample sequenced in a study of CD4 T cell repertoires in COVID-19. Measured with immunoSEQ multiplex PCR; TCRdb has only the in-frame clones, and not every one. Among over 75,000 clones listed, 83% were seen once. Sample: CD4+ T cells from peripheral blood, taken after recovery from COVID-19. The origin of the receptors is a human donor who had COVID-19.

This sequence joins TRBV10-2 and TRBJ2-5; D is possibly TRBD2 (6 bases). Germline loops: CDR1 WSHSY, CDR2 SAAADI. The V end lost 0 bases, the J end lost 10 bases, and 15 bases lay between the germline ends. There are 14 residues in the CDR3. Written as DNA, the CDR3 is TGCGCCAGCAGTGAGTCGAGCAGGGCGGGGTTCCAGTACTTC. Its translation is CASSESSRAGFQYF.

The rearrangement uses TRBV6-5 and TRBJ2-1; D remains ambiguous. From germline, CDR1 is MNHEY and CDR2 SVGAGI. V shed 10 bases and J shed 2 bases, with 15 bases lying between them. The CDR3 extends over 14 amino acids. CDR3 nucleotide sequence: TGTGCCACAAGACCGATCACGACCTACAATGAGCAGTTCTTC. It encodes CATRPITTYNEQFF.

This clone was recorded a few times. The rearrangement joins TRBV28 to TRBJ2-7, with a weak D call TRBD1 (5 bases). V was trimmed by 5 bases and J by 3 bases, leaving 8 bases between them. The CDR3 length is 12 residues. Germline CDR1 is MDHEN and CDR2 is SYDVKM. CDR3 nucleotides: TGTGCCAGCAGTACAGGTTTCTACGAGCAGTACTTC. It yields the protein CASSTGFYEQYF.

CDR3 sequence (DNA): TGTGCCACCCCTTCCACGGGGGCCTTGAACACCGGGGAGCTGTTTTTT. Its protein product is CATPSTGALNTGELFF. The chain recombines TRBV7-9 with TRBJ2-2; D possibly uses TRBD1 or TRBD2 (6 bases each). Trimming left V 10 bases short and J 1 base short, with 19 bases between. This CDR3 is 16 amino acids long. From germline, CDR1 is SEHNR and CDR2 FQNEAQ (reference sequence).

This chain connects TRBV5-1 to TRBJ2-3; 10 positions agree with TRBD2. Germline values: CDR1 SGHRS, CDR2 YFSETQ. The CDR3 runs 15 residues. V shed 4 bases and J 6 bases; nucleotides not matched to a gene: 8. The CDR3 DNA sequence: TGCGCCAGCAGCCTGGGGCTAGCGGGAGCCGATACGCAGTATTTT. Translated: CASSLGLAGADTQYF.

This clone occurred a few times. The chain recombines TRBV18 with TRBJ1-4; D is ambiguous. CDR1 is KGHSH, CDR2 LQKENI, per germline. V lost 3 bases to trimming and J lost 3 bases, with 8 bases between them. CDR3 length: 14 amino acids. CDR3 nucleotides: TGTGCCAGCTCACCGCAAGGGTCTAATGAAAAACTGTTTTTT. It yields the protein CASSPQGSNEKLFF.

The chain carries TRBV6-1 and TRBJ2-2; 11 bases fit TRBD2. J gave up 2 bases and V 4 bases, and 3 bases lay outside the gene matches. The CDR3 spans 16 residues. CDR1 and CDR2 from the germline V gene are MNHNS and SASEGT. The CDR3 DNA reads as TGTGCCAGCAGTGGCGGACTAGCGGGTAACACCGGGGAGCTGTTTTTT. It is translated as CASSGGLAGNTGELFF.

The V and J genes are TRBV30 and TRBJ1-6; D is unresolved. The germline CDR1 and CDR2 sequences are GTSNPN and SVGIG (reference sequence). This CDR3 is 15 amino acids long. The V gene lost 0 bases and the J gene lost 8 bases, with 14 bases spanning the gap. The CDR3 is CAWSVAWLADSPLHF. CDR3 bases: TGTGCCTGGAGTGTAGCATGGTTAGCGGATTCACCCCTCCACTTT.

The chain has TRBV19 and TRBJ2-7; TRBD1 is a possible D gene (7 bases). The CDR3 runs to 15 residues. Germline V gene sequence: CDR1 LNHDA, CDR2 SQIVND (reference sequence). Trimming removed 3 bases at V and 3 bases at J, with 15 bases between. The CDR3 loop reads CASSIGQGGIYEQYF. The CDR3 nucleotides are TGTGCCAGTAGTATTGGGCAGGGGGGAATCTACGAGCAGTACTTC. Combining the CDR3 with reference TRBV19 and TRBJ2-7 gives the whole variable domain DGGITQSPKYLFRKEGQNVTLSCEQNLNHDAMYWYRQDPGQGLRLIYYSQIVNDFQKGDIAEGYSVSREKKESFPLTVTSAQKNPTAFYLCASSIGQGGIYEQYFGPGTRLTVT.

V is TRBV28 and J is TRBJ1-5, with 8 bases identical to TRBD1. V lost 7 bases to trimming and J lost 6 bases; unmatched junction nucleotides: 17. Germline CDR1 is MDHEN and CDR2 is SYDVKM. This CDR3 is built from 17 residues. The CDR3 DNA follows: TGTGCCAGCACCTCAACCCTCGGACAGGGCCCAATTCAGCCCCAGCATTTT. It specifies CASTSTLGQGPIQPQHF.

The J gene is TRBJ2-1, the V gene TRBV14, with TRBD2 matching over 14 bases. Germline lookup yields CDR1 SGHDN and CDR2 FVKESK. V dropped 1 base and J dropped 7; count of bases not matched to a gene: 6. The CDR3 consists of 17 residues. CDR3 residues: CASSQGGLAGVRNEQFF. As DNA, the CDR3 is TGTGCCAGCAGCCAAGGGGGACTAGCGGGAGTCAGGAATGAGCAGTTCTTC. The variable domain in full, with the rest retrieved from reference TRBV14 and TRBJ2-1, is EAGVTQFPSHSVIEKGQTVTLRCDPISGHDNLYWYRRVMGKEIKFLLHFVKESKQDESGMPNNRFLAERTGGTYSTLKVQPAELEDSGVYFCASSQGGLAGVRNEQFFGPGTRLTVL.

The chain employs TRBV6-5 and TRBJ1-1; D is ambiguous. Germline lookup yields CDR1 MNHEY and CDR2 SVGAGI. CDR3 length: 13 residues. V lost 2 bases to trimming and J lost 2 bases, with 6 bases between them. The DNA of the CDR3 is TGTGCCAGCAGTTACAGGGTTAACACTGAAGCTTTCTTT. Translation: CASSYRVNTEAFF.

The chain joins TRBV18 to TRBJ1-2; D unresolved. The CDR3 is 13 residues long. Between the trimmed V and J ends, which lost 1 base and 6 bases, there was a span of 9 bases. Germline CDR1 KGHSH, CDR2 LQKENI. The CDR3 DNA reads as TGTGCCAGCTCACCACAGGGAACGGATGGCTACACCTTC. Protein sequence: CASSPQGTDGYTF.

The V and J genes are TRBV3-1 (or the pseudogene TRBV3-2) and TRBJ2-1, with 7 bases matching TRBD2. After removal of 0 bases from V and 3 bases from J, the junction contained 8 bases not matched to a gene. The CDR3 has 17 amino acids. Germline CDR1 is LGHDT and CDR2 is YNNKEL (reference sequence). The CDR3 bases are TGTGCCAGCAGCCAAGATGCCCTAGCGGACTTCTACAATGAGCAGTTCTTC. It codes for CASSQDALADFYNEQFF.

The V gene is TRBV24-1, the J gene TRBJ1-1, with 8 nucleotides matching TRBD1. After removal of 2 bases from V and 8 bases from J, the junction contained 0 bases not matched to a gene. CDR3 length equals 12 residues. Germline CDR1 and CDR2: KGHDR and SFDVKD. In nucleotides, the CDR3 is TGTGCCACCAGTGATTACAGGGGGGAAGCTTTCTTT. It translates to CATSDYRGEAFF.

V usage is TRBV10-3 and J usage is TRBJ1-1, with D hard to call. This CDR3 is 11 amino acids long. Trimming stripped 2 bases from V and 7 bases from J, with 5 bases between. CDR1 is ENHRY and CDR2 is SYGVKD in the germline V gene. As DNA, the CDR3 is TGTGCCATCAGTGAGCCCTATGAAGCTTTCTTT. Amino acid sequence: CAISEPYEAFF.

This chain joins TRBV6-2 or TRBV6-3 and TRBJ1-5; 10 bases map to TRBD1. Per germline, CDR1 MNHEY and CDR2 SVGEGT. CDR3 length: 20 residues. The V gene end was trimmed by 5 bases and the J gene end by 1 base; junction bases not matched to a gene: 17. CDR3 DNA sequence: TGTGCCAGCAGTGAGCAGCCGGGACAGGGGAAGGGTCGGAGCAATCAGCCCCAGCATTTT. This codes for CASSEQPGQGKGRSNQPQHF.

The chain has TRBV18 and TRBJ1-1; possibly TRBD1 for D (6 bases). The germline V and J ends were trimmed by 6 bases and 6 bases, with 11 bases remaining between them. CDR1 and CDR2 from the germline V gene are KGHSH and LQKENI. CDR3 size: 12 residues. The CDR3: CASSPRGAEAFF. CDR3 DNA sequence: TGTGCCAGCTCCCCAAGGGGGGCTGAAGCTTTCTTT.

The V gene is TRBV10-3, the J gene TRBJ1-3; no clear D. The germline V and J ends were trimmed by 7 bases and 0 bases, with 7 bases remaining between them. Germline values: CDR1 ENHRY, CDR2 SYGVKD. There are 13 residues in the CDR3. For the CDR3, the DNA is TGTGCCATCAAAAACAGCTCTGGAAACACCATATATTTT. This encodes CAIKNSSGNTIYF.

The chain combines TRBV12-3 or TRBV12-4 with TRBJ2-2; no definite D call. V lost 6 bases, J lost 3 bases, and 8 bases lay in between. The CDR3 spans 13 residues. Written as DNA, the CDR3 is TGTGCCAGCAGCCCACCTTACACCGGGGAGCTGTTTTTT. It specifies CASSPPYTGELFF.

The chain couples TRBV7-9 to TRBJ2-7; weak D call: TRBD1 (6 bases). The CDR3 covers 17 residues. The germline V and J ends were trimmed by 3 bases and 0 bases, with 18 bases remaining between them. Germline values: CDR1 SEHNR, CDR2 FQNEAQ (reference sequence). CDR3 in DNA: TGTGCCAGCAGCTTCTCAAGGGGGAACCCAGCCTCCTACGAGCAGTACTTC. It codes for CASSFSRGNPASYEQYF.

This CDR3 reads CASSLEIGVSGNTIYF. The CDR3 bases are TGCGCCAGCAGCTTGGAGATCGGGGTCTCTGGAAACACCATATATTTT. The chain is built from TRBV5-1 and TRBJ1-3; no firm D call. The CDR3 sequence is 16 residues long. V lost 0 bases and J lost 0, with 10 bases in between. CDR1 is SGHRS, CDR2 YFSETQ, per germline. Filled out from reference TRBV5-1 and TRBJ1-3, the complete variable domain reads KAGVTQTPRYLIKTRGQQVTLSCSPISGHRSVSWYQQTPGQGLQFLFEYFSETQRNKGNFPGRFSGRQFSNSRSEMNVSTLELGDSALYLCASSLEIGVSGNTIYFGEGSWLTVV.

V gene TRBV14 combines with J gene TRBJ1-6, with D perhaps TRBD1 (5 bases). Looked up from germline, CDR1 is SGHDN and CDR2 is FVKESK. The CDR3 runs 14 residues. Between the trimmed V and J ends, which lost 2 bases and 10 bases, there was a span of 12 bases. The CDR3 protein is CASSQMGWGSPLHF. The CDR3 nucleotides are TGTGCCAGCAGCCAAATGGGGTGGGGGTCACCCCTCCACTTT.

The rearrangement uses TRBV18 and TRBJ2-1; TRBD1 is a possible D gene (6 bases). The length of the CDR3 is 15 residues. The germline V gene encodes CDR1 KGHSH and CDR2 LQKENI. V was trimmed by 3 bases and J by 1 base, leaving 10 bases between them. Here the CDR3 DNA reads TGTGCCAGCTCACCTCAACAGGGATCCTACAATGAGCAGTTCTTC. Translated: CASSPQQGSYNEQFF.

CDR3 nucleotides: TGTGCCAGCAGCCCCGGGTCGGCAGTCGTACATCAGCCCCAGCATTTT. Encoded protein: CASSPGSAVVHQPQHF. The rearrangement joins TRBV28 to TRBJ1-5; no clear D. CDR3 length: 16 residues. CDR1 is MDHEN and CDR2 is SYDVKM in the germline V gene. The V end lost 6 bases, the J end lost 5 bases, and 20 bases lay between the germline ends.

This CDR3 reads CASSQASLAGEGEQFF. DNA for the CDR3: TGTGCCAGCAGCCAAGCATCCCTAGCGGGGGAGGGTGAGCAGTTCTTC. This chain joins TRBV3-1 (or the pseudogene TRBV3-2) and TRBJ2-1; 10 bases fit TRBD2. The CDR3 extends over 16 amino acids. J was trimmed by 9 bases and V by 1 base; bases with no gene match: 9. Germline CDR1 and CDR2: LGHDT and YNNKEL (reference sequence).

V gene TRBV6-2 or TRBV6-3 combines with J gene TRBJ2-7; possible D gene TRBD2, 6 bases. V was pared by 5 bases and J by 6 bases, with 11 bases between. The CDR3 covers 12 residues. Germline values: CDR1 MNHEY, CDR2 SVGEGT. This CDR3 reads CASSPHGGEQYF. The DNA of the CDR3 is TGTGCCAGCAGTCCCCACGGGGGCGAGCAGTACTTC.

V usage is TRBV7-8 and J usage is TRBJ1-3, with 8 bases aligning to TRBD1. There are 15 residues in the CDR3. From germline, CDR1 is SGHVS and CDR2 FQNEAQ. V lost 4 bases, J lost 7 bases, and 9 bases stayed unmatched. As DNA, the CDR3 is TGTGCCAGCAGCTCGGCCCAGGGGGCGGTTAACACCATATATTTT. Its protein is CASSSAQGAVNTIYF.